This T cell receptor beta chain was identified during a study of identical twins listed by TCRdb under 2016. Concerning the study at large: To test whether fetal clonotypes persist, the study used deep sequencing on TCR alpha and beta repertoires from monozygotic twins, unrelated adults of various ages, and cord blood. To rule out contamination, the twin experiments were replicated at different times with different library preparation protocols.

Library method: 5' RACE. The instrument was an Illumina HiSeq 2000. A universal primer binding site was added through template switching, and the final cDNA carried a unique molecular identifier so that TCR cDNA molecules could be counted accurately. First-strand cDNA for TCR alpha and beta chains was synthesized from specific primers in the conserved constant-segment region. To control for contamination, every cDNA library was double barcoded, receiving both a SMART-Mk sample barcode and Illumina barcodes. TruSeq adapter sequences, together with Illumina sample barcodes, were added in two successive PCR steps. Sequencing of the TCR alpha and beta cDNA libraries was done on the Illumina HiSeq platform using custom primers. Per the original workflow: MiGEC processed the raw reads to extract unique molecular identifiers, while MiXCR was used to determine the CDR3 positions. For each individual, recombination models were inferred using an EM algorithm with the repgenHMM and IGoR tools. The analysis of shared clonotypes was done with the tcR package in R, with sharing normalized by the product of cloneset sizes. To study raw recombination without the effects of thymic and clonal selection, out-of-frame nonproductive sequences were analyzed. The public reads were reprocessed in TCRdb via fastp at Q25 and MiXCR, keeping in-frame beta chains. Each CDR3 protein gets just one entry, which takes the most common genes and DNA from the rows behind it. None of the V and J calls come from the authors' own analysis; TCRdb made them. Present in this sample are roughly 500,000 distinct CDR3 sequences, approximately 22% of which were seen just once. The ten largest clones represent around 0.91% of the sample.

Broad study findings and their caveats: Zero-insertion analyses could be partly confounded by invariant T cells such as MAIT and iNKT, although diverse VJ usage argued against such confounding for most clonotypes. Fewer insertions were carried by abundant cord blood beta clonotypes; a weaker similar trend was observed in young adult naive repertoires, while no such trend was observed in memory repertoires. In monozygotic twins, recombination models systematically underestimated out-of-frame TCR alpha sharing, but the models matched the sharing seen between unrelated individuals. The excess sharing between twins in beta out-of-frame sequences was weaker because fewer shared sequences reduced the signal-to-noise ratio. Compared with coincidental sharing between unrelated individuals, out-of-frame TCR alpha sequences shared between twins had an excess of sequences with low generation probability. Because the same donors could not be followed over many years, conclusions were based on cross-sectional statistical analysis.

This clonotype was seen many times. Its target antigen remains unknown. One base away there is no much larger clone; base qualities are not given. The germline V gene (reference sequence) provides CDR1 SEHNR and CDR2 FQNEAQ. Between the V and J ends, shortened by 5 bases and 5 bases respectively, the junction contains 9 bases. The CDR3 runs 12 amino acids, cysteine and phenylalanine included. Only CDR3 DNA is held: 36 bases, read in frame from base 1. All donors were healthy Caucasians. The twin cohort consisted of three pairs of female monozygotic twins, all aged roughly 18 to 29 years. Positive isolation kits from Invitrogen were used to isolate the CD4+ and CD8+ T cell populations. These records were also assigned to another study, of T cells expressing NK-cell markers. In that second paper, the authors write: About 8 donors provided sorted CD3+CD56+NKG2C+, CD3+CD56+NKG2C- and CD3+CD56-NKG2C+ T-cell subsets, whose TCR beta-chain repertoires were profiled. Among the eight sequenced donors, seven were HCMV-seropositive and one was HCMV-seronegative. In several experiments an anti-gammadeltaTCR antibody was added to restrict sorting to alphabetaTCR-expressing T cells. In over five donors, the dominant CD3+CD56+NKG2C+ clonotypes were among the top 10 CD8+ clonotypes and accounted for roughly 1.0-7.5% of CD8+ T cells. Those dominant clonotypes were again the most abundant among CD3+CD56-NKG2C+ cells in a few donors, at about 28.3-65%. Whether the expanded NKG2C-expressing T cell clones were specific for HCMV antigens was left unclear. The study sequenced eight donors, all healthy volunteers chosen at random: three men and five women. HCMV-specific IgG was detected in serum with a commercial ELISA kit to determine HCMV serostatus. Reads were demultiplexed and grouped by UMI with MIGEC, and clonotypes were assembled and quantified with MiTCR. To remove erroneous sequences, TCR cDNA sequences were retained only when supported by two or more reads. The tcR package was used for downstream repertoire analysis, and clonotypes were matched across fractions by CDR3 nucleotide sequence plus V segment. Antigen specificity was annotated against VDJdb with VDJmatch, allowing one amino acid substitution in CDR3.

This chain joins TRBV7-9 to TRBJ1-1; the D gene remains uncertain. The TCR was taken from a woman aged 18-29 years in good health. Sequenced material: CD4+ T cells sorted from blood. The CDR3 region: CASSGRGTEAFF. The nucleotides read TGTGCCAGCAGCGGGAGAGGAACTGAAGCTTTCTTT.